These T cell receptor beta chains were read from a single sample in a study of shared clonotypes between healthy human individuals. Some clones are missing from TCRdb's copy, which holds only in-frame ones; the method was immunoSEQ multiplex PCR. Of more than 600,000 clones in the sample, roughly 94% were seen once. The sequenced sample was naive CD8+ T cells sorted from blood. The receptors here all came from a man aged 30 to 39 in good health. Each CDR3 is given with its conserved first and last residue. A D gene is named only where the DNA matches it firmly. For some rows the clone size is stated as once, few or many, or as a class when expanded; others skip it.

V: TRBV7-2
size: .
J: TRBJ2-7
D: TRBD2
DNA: TGTGCCAGCAGCTTAGAGATGACTAGCGGGAGGTACGAGCAGTACTTC
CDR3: CASSLEMTSGRYEQYF

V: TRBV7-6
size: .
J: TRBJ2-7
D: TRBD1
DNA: TGTGCCAGCAGCTTCGAGACAGGGGCCTCCTACGAGCAGTACTTC
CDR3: CASSFETGASYEQYF

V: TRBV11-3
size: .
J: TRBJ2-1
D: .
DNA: TGTGCCAGCAGCGGGGACGGGGATATGTACAATGAGCAGTTCTTC
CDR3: CASSGDGDMYNEQFF

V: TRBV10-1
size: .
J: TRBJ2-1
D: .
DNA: TGCGCCAGCAGTGAACGGGTGGGTCCGCGGATAAATGAGCAGTTCTTC
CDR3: CASSERVGPRINEQFF

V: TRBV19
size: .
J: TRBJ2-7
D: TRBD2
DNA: TGTGCCAGTAGTCCCGGGACTATCTACGAGCAGTACTTC
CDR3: CASSPGTIYEQYF

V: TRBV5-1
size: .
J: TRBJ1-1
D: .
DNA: TGCGCCAGCAGCCCAACAGGAGTAGGGACGGGGACTGAAGCTTTCTTT
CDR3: CASSPTGVGTGTEAFF

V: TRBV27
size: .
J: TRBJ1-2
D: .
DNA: TGTGCCAGCAGTTTAAGACCAGGGTACTATGGCTACACCTTC
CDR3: CASSLRPGYYGYTF

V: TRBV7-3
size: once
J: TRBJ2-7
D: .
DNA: TGTGCCAGCAGCGCCGGAGCGGCGGGGACCTACGAGCAGTACTTC
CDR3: CASSAGAAGTYEQYF

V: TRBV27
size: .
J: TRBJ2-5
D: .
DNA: TGTGCCAGCAGTCCCGCGTATCGGGGAGAGACCCAGTACTTC
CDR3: CASSPAYRGETQYF

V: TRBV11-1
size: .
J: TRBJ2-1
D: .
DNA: TGTGCCAGCAGCTTGGCGATTACCTACAATGAGCAGTTCTTC
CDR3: CASSLAITYNEQFF

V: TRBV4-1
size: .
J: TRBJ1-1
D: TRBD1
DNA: TGCGCCAGCAGCCACCTGGACAGGGGGCCTCCTGAAGCTTTCTTT
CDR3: CASSHLDRGPPEAFF

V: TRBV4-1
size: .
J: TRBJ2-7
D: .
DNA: TGCGCCAGCAGCCCCCCCAGCCACGAGCAGTACTTC
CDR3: CASSPPSHEQYF

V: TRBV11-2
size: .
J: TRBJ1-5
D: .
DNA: TGTGCCAGCAGCTCCCGTATCGATCAGCCCCAGCATTTT
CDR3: CASSSRIDQPQHF

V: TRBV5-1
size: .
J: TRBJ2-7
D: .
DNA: TGCGCCAGCAGCTTGCCCAGCGGAGCCTACGAGCAGTACTTC
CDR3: CASSLPSGAYEQYF

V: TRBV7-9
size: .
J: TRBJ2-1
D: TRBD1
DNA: TGTGCCAGCAGCTTAGGTACCCAGGGGGAGATAGGGCAGTTCTTC
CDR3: CASSLGTQGEIGQFF

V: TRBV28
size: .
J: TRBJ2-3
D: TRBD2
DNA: TGTGCCAGCAGTTCCCTGACTAGCGGGGGAGGGGATACGCAGTATTTT
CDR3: CASSSLTSGGGDTQYF

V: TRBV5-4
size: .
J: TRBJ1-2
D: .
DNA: TGTGCCAGCAGCGAAATTGGGACCGTACCCGACGGCTACACCTTC
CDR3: CASSEIGTVPDGYTF

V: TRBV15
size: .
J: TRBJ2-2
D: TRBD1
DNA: TGTGCCACCACCGGGACAGAGAACACCGGGGAGCTGTTTTTT
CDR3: CATTGTENTGELFF

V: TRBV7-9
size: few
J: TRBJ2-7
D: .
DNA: TGTGCCAGCAGCTTACTGTTGTTTGGGGGCGAGCAGTACTTC
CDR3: CASSLLLFGGEQYF

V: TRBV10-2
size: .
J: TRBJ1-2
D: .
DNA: TGCGCCACCATGGGCGCAGACGGAGACTATGGCTACACCTTC
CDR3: CATMGADGDYGYTF

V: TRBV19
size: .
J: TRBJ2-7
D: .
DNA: TGTGCCAGTAGTCGAAGGGGGTCCGAGCAGTACTTC
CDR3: CASSRRGSEQYF

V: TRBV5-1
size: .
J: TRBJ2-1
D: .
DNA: TGCGCCAGCAGCGCGGGGTACAATGAGCAGTTCTTC
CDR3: CASSAGYNEQFF

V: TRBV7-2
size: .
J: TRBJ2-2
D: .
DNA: TGTGCCAGCAGCGCAGGGCCGGAGCTGTTTTTT
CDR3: CASSAGPELFF

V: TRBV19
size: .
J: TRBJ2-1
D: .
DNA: TGTGCCGCGGGACCGACCTATGGTGAGCAGTTCTTC
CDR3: CAAGPTYGEQFF

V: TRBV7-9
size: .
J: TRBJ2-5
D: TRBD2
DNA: TGTGCCAGCAGCGCCGTAGCGGGACTCCAAGAGACCCAGTACTTC
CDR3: CASSAVAGLQETQYF

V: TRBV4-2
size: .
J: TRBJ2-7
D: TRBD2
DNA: TGTGCCAGCAGCCAAGGCCGCCCCGGGACTAGCATCTACGAGCAGTACTTC
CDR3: CASSQGRPGTSIYEQYF

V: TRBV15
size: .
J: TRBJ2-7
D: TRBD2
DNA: TGTGCCACCAGCAGAACAACTAGCGGGAAGTTCTACGAGCAGTACTTC
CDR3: CATSRTTSGKFYEQYF

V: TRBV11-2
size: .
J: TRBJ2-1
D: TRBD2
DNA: TGTGCCAGCAGTACCCCGGGGGTAGCGGGAGGAGGCGGGAACAATGAGCAGTTCTTC
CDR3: CASSTPGVAGGGGNNEQFF

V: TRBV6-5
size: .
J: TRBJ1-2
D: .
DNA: TGTGCCAGCAGTTACTCGAGCAGTAACTATGGCTACACCTTC
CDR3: CASSYSSSNYGYTF

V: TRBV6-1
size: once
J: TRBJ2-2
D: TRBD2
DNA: TGTGCCAGCAGACCATTAGCGGGAGGGGAGCTGTTTTTT
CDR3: CASRPLAGGELFF

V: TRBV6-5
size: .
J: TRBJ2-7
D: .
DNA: TGTGCCAGCAGCTCATACTACGAGCAGTACTTC
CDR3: CASSSYYEQYF

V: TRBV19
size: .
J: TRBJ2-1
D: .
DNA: TGTGCCAGTATTGGGGGGAGCTCCTACAATGAGCAGTTCTTC
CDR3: CASIGGSSYNEQFF

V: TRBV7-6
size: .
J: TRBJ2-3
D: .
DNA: TGTGCCAGCAGCTCCATAACAGATACGCAGTATTTT
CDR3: CASSSITDTQYF

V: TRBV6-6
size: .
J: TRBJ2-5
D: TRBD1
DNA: TGTGCCAGCAGTACCCTTCCAGGGGGCCAAGAGACCCAGTACTTC
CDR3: CASSTLPGGQETQYF

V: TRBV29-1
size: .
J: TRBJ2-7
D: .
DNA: TGCAGCGTTGAGACGGATACCCCCTACGAGCAGTACTTC
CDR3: CSVETDTPYEQYF

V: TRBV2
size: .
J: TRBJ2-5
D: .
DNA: TGTGCCAGCAGGGGAAAGACCCAGTACTTC
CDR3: CASRGKTQYF

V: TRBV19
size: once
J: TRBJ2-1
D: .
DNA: TGTGCCAGTAGTATCCGGCAGTTCTTC
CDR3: CASSIRQFF

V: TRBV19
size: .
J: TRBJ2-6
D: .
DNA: TGTGCCAGTAGTATCGGACACAGCTCTGGGGCCAACGTCCTGACTTTC
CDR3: CASSIGHSSGANVLTF

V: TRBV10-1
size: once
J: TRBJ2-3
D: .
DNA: TGCGCCAGCAGTGAGGGGGGCGGTCACACAGATACGCAGTATTTT
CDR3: CASSEGGGHTDTQYF

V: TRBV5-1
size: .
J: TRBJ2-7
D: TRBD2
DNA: TGCGCCAGCAGCCTAGCGGGAAAGGCCTACGAGCAGTACTTC
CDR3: CASSLAGKAYEQYF

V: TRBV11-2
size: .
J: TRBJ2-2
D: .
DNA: TGTGCCAGCAGCTTAGAGTGGGCGAACACCGGGGAGCTGTTTTTT
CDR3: CASSLEWANTGELFF

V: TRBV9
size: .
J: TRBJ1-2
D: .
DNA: TGTGCCAGCAGCGGGAGCCCCGGCAGCAACTATGGCTACACCTTC
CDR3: CASSGSPGSNYGYTF

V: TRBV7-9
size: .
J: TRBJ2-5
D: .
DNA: TGTGCCAGCAGCTTACCGGAGGGGCACCAAGAGACCCAGTACTTC
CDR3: CASSLPEGHQETQYF

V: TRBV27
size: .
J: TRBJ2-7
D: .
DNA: TGTGCCAGCAGCAGGGACCCCTACGAGCAGTACTTC
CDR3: CASSRDPYEQYF

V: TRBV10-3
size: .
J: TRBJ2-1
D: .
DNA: TGTGCCATCAGTGAATCGGGCCGGGACGCGACCTACAATGAGCAGTTCTTC
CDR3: CAISESGRDATYNEQFF

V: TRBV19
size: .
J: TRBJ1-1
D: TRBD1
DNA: TGTGCCAGTAGTTTACTATTATCCGGGACAGGGGGATTCGAAGCTTTCTTT
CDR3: CASSLLLSGTGGFEAFF

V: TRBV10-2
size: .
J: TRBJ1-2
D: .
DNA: TGCGCCAGCAGTGCAGGGAATGGCTACACCTTC
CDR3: CASSAGNGYTF

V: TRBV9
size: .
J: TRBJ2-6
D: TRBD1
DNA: TGTGCCAGCAGCTACAGGGGTGGTGGGGCCAACGTCCTGACTTTC
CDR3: CASSYRGGGANVLTF

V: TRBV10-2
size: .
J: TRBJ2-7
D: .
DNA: TGCGCCAGCAGTGAGGCCAGTCGTACCTACGAGCAGTACTTC
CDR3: CASSEASRTYEQYF

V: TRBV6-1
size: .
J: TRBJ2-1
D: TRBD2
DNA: TGTGCCAGTCAAGGACTAGCGGGACTTGACAATGAGCAGTTCTTC
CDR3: CASQGLAGLDNEQFF

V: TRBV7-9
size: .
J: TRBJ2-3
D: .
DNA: TGTGCCAGCAGCTCGGTATACCGGGACACGTCCACAGATACGCAGTATTTT
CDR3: CASSSVYRDTSTDTQYF

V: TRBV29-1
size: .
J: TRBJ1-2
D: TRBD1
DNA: TGCAGCGTGGGCTCAATTTTAAGGGACAGGGGGCTCAATGGCTACACCTTC
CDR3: CSVGSILRDRGLNGYTF

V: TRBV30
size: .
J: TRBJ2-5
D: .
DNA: TGTGCCTGGAGTGTGTCTGAAGAGACCCAGTACTTC
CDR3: CAWSVSEETQYF

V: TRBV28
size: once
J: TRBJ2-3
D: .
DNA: TGTGCCAGTAGGACCCAAAACACAGATACGCAGTATTTT
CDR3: CASRTQNTDTQYF

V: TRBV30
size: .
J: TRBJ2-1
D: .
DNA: TGTGCCGGCCCCGGACGATACAATGAGCAGTTCTTC
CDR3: CAGPGRYNEQFF

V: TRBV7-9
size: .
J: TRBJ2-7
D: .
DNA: TGTGCCAGCAGCCCCCGCATGGGGACACCCCGGGAGCAGTACTTC
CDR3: CASSPRMGTPREQYF

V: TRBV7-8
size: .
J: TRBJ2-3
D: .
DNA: TGTGCCAGCAGCCTCGATCCAGATACGCAGTATTTT
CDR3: CASSLDPDTQYF

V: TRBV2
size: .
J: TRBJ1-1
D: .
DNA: TGTGCCAGCAGTGAAGCGACTGAAGCTTTCTTT
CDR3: CASSEATEAFF

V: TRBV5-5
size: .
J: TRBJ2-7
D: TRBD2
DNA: TGTGCCAGCAGCCTCGGGACTAGCGGCACCTACGAGCAGTACTTC
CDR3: CASSLGTSGTYEQYF

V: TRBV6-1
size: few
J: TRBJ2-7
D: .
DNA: TGTGCCAGCAGTGAAGTGGCCCAATCAGGGTACTACGAGCAGTACTTC
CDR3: CASSEVAQSGYYEQYF